This TCR beta chain emerged from a study of T-cell memory formation after mild COVID-19 (dated by TCRdb to 2020 to 2022). Broadly, across the study: TCR sequence clusters from the two donors were largely donor specific. T-cell clones expanding and contracting after mild COVID-19 in two donors were tracked by longitudinal TCRalpha and TCRbeta repertoire sequencing. Two young, previously healthy adult volunteers made up the cohort, one male and one female.

The CDR3 runs 15 residues from the cysteine to the phenylalanine. Only the CDR3 region is kept as DNA, spanning 45 bases read in frame from base 1. V is pared back by 3 bases and J by 1 base, with 11 bases lying between the germline termini. CDR1 is given as SGHVS and CDR2 as FQNEAQ, both from the germline V gene. Results and caveats for the whole study, not just this receptor: Whether the second-wave clones peaking on day 37 were SARS-CoV-2 specific was not confirmed. Only two mild cases were covered by the study, and larger cohorts that include severe cases with pre-infection samples were considered necessary. From day 15 to 85, contracting clones showed balanced CD4/CD8 phenotypes, whereas a second wave of clones that expanded from day 15 to 37 leaned towards CD4+. Some responding clones were found in pre-infection memory, which suggests that pre-existing cross-reactive memory T cells took part in the SARS-CoV-2 response. Contracting CD4+ clones turned up mainly in the CM and EM memory subsets, whereas EMRA was where CD8+ clones were enriched.

Reads for this sample came from an Illumina NovaSeq 6000. Using 5'RACE with constant-segment primers, TCRalpha and TCRbeta cDNA libraries were constructed, with sample barcodes and unique molecular identifiers added in the process. Trizol reagent was used to extract RNA from every sample. Library amplification was performed in two PCR steps, and a second sample barcode and Illumina TruSeq adapters were introduced in the second step. Sequencing of the libraries was done on an Illumina NovaSeq, producing 2 x 150 bp paired-end reads. Regarding the original processing steps: With migec v1.2.7, reads were demultiplexed and then collapsed into UMI-guided consensus sequences. Using mixcr v2.1.11, the UMI consensuses were aligned to TRA and TRB V and J templates and assembled into clonotypes. A clonotype was counted as expanded or contracted only when both edgeR and NoisET called the clonotype significant, with the noise models trained on biological replicates. For edgeR calls, the thresholds were a false discovery rate-adjusted p below 0.01 and a log2 fold-change of 1. As an exploratory analysis of dynamics, max-normalized trajectories of the 1000 most abundant clonotypes were examined with PCA combined with hierarchical clustering. Separately sequenced CD4+ and CD8+ repertoires were used to assign a CD4 or CD8 phenotype to each responding clone. TCRdb cleaned the public reads at Q25 with fastp, built clones with MiXCR and kept in-frame beta chains. Identical CDR3 protein sequences are pooled into one entry, listed with their most common genes and DNA. The V and J calls were not made by the authors but by TCRdb's processing. This sample lists about 360,000 distinct CDR3 sequences; under 15% were detected once. Jointly, the top ten make up around a fifth of the sample.

Ficoll-Paque density gradient centrifugation was used to isolate PBMCs. Many counts were recorded for this clonotype. The target of this receptor is not known. No clone much larger than this one lies a single base away; base qualities are absent. The chain is assembled from TRBV7-8 and TRBJ2-3, with a weak D call of TRBD2 (5 bases match). This TCR was recovered from a man younger than 35 who had mild COVID-19 (a few samples of this study predate the infection). The sample titles of this study are shuffled in the database, so cell type and time point are left out; the donor was told from shared clones. Sequencing was done on a sample of PBMCs or a T cell subset sorted from them (not recorded which). The CDR3 amino acid sequence is: CASSFRGYRTDTQYF. The sequence in DNA is TGTGCCAGCAGCTTTCGGGGTTACCGCACAGATACGCAGTATTTT. With the rest looked up from the reference TRBV7-8 and TRBJ2-3 genes rather than sequenced, the full variable domain is GAGVSQSPRYKVAKRGQDVALRCDPISGHVSLFWYQQALGQGPEFLTYFQNEAQLDKSGLPSDRFFAERPEGSVSTLKIQRTQQEDSAVYLCASSFRGYRTDTQYFGPGTRLTVL.